This T cell receptor (beta chain) was documented in a study of T cells of healthy individuals. With 4 bases clipped from V and 3 bases from J, the junction kept 5 bases outside the gene matches. Germline values: CDR1 SGHTA, CDR2 FQGNSA. The CDR3 sequence is 15 residues long. This clonotype appeared a few times. MiXCR, applied by TCRdb to the 5' RACE reads, yields one record per CDR3 protein. The table has about 41,000 distinct CDR3 sequences, approximately 4.5% seen once. The chain carries TRBV7-2 and TRBJ2-1; 8 bases are shared with TRBD1. The sequence derives from a human donor in good health. The CDR3 loop is CASSSTGDGYNEQFF. The CDR3 DNA reads as TGTGCCAGCAGCTCGACAGGGGACGGCTACAATGAGCAGTTCTTC.